Described below is a single T cell receptor beta chain sequence and its context. The target antigen is unknown. This sample is part of a study of cytomegalovirus exposure and HLA in healthy donors. Findings and limits, study-wide: Follow-up analysis later connected one missense variant in DCLRE1C with trimming of TCR beta V- and J-genes. Upon later analysis, TCR association rates were observed to vary by HLA locus, being highest for DRB1 and lowest for HLA-C.

With V trimmed by 6 bases and J by 5 bases, 5 bases remained unmatched. The CDR3 extends over 13 amino acids. The germline V gene encodes CDR1 MNHEY and CDR2 SMNVEV (reference sequence). The PCR employed 60 Vbeta primers together with 13 Jbeta primers. TCRdb's copy holds only in-frame clones and misses some; the assay was immunoSEQ multiplex PCR. Among 120,000 or so clones listed, roughly 80% were seen once. Each donor was nominally healthy when sampled (though unrecorded immune exposures were likely). Sequenced: PBMCs. The origin of this receptor is a man aged 18 to 29 in good health and CMV-seropositive. The V and J genes are TRBV27 and TRBJ2-5; 8 bases fit TRBD1. The CDR3 is CASSRTGLETQYF. CDR3 nucleotide sequence: TGTGCCAGCAGCCGGACAGGGTTGGAGACCCAGTACTTC.